This T cell receptor beta chain was identified during a study of blood T cells in healthy people across ages. Notes on the study in general: Researchers said unsorted PBMCs prevented a conclusive naive versus antigen-experienced comparison. Estimates based on one million T cells were treated as lower bounds. Possibly, changes in expanded clonotypes were confounded because donor CMV status was unknown.

Staff drew around 10 milliliters of peripheral blood from each donor. V was cut by 1 base and J by 8 bases, with 8 bases left in between. The CDR3 loop spans 12 amino acids. Germline V CDR1 and CDR2: SEHNR, FQNEAQ (reference sequence). The authors ran a second PCR of roughly 6 to 12 cycles using a sample-barcoded 5' primer and a J-beta primer mix. TCRdb ran MiXCR on the 5' RACE reads and lists one entry per CDR3 protein. The repertoire includes 1.8 million or so distinct CDR3 sequences, more than 35% of them detected once, and more than 20% sits in the top ten. With respect to this clonotype: As yet, its antigen is unknown.

This clonotype was sampled from a human donor in good health. V usage is TRBV7-9 and J usage is TRBJ1-1; TRBD1 might be the D (5 bases). Material: blood. CDR3 protein: CASSLGQMEAFF. In DNA, the CDR3 is TGTGCCAGCAGCTTAGGACAGATGGAAGCTTTCTTT.